This T cell receptor beta chain is from a study of blood T cell repertoires in COVID-19. About the research overall: Italy, Spain and the United States were the sources of the convalescent and acute COVID-19 samples.

Two negative PCRs, clearance, or symptom resolution characterized the recovered Cohort 3 donors. Authors' analysis steps: Researchers report that nucleated cell counts were estimated from reference gene primer amplification. Assay: immunoSEQ multiplex PCR; the TCRdb copy retains only in-frame clones and omits some. V, J and clone size were drawn from that table, and D and trimming were deduced from the DNA. Here the sample spans about 380,000 clones, 80% to 90% being singletons. The CDR3 totals 15 residues. Looked up from germline, CDR1 is SNHLY and CDR2 is FYNNEI. V was pared by 6 bases and J by 1 base, with 5 bases of the junction left unmatched.

The clonotype originates from a man younger than 40 who had recovered from COVID-19. V and J are TRBV2 and TRBJ2-5, with 10 bases matching TRBD1. Sequenced sample: PBMCs or T cells enriched from blood (not recorded which). The CDR3 bases are TGTGCCAGCAGCCGGGACAGGGGCCCCCAAGAGACCCAGTACTTC. This gives the protein CASSRDRGPQETQYF. Full variable domain (missing parts from reference TRBV2 and TRBJ2-5): EPEVTQTPSHQVTQMGQEVILRCVPISNHLYFYWYRQILGQKVEFLVSFYNNEISEKSEIFDDQFSVERPDGSNFTLKIRSTKLEDSAMYFCASSRDRGPQETQYFGPGTRLLVL.